Listed below are T cell receptor beta chains from one sample, sequenced in a study of cytomegalovirus exposure and HLA in healthy donors. Produced via immunoSEQ multiplex PCR; TCRdb's table is partial and in-frame only. The repertoire includes some 330,000 clones, 75% to 90% of them detected once, and around 0.8% sits in the top ten. Input material: PBMCs. Receptor source: a woman aged 18-30 years in good health and CMV-seronegative. CDR3s include the opening cysteine and the closing phenylalanine or tryptophan. D genes are given only for firm matches.

J gene: TRBJ1-1
V gene: TRBV6-1
D gene: TRBD1
CDR3 protein: CASSGGTGGNTEAFF

J gene: TRBJ2-5
V gene: TRBV4-3
D gene: TRBD2
CDR3 protein: CASSQEVGGMGGSETQYF

J gene: TRBJ2-1
V gene: TRBV9
D gene: TRBD2
CDR3 protein: CASRESGSSYNEQFF

J gene: TRBJ2-2
V gene: TRBV5-1
D gene: -
CDR3 protein: CASSMDGDGELFF

J gene: TRBJ2-2
V gene: TRBV27
D gene: -
CDR3 protein: CASTKQGSNTGELFF

J gene: TRBJ2-7
V gene: TRBV6-5
D gene: -
CDR3 protein: CASSYSRSTYEQYF

J gene: TRBJ2-7
V gene: TRBV20-1
D gene: -
CDR3 protein: CSANRLYEQYF

J gene: TRBJ2-1
V gene: TRBV5-6
D gene: -
CDR3 protein: CASSLAPGPYNEQFF

J gene: TRBJ2-1
V gene: TRBV5-1
D gene: TRBD2
CDR3 protein: CASSSRLAGEGEQFF

J gene: TRBJ2-7
V gene: TRBV27
D gene: TRBD2
CDR3 protein: CASSPSGLSYEQYF

J gene: TRBJ1-5
V gene: TRBV9
D gene: -
CDR3 protein: CASSSGGGTGNQPQHF

J gene: TRBJ1-4
V gene: TRBV13
D gene: -
CDR3 protein: CASSGPPPNEKLFF

J gene: TRBJ2-7
V gene: TRBV7-2
D gene: -
CDR3 protein: CASSSSSSYEQYF

J gene: TRBJ2-7
V gene: TRBV27
D gene: -
CDR3 protein: CASSLMRSFEQYF

J gene: TRBJ1-2
V gene: TRBV19
D gene: TRBD1
CDR3 protein: CASSIGGQGAGGYTF

J gene: TRBJ2-5
V gene: TRBV7-9
D gene: TRBD1
CDR3 protein: CATGVYRGQETQYF

J gene: TRBJ2-7
V gene: TRBV6-5
D gene: TRBD1
CDR3 protein: CASTRGDSEYEQYF

J gene: TRBJ2-1
V gene: TRBV6-5
D gene: TRBD2
CDR3 protein: CASTKTSGGYNEQFF

J gene: TRBJ1-1
V gene: TRBV28
D gene: -
CDR3 protein: CASPRPGTNTEAFF

J gene: TRBJ1-5
V gene: TRBV28
D gene: -
CDR3 protein: CASSSQDSGWPQHF

J gene: TRBJ2-7
V gene: TRBV20-1
D gene: -
CDR3 protein: CSARLANEQYF

J gene: TRBJ1-4
V gene: TRBV18
D gene: -
CDR3 protein: CASSPGVNEKLFF

J gene: TRBJ1-3
V gene: TRBV6-5
D gene: TRBD1
CDR3 protein: CASSLTGGSGNTIYF

J gene: TRBJ1-5
V gene: TRBV28
D gene: -
CDR3 protein: CASTSSPGGRQPQHF

J gene: TRBJ1-5
V gene: TRBV10-3
D gene: -
CDR3 protein: CAIRNSSVSNQPQHF

J gene: TRBJ2-5
V gene: TRBV7-2
D gene: -
CDR3 protein: CASSLVEGLETQYF

J gene: TRBJ2-1
V gene: TRBV14
D gene: TRBD2
CDR3 protein: CASSHPGGGEQFF

J gene: TRBJ2-7
V gene: TRBV19
D gene: TRBD1
CDR3 protein: CASTESHLQGVLVYEQYF

J gene: TRBJ1-5
V gene: TRBV6-6
D gene: -
CDR3 protein: CASSVPRSGNQPQHF

J gene: TRBJ2-5
V gene: TRBV7-6
D gene: -
CDR3 protein: CASSPRTGSGVTQYF

J gene: TRBJ2-7
V gene: TRBV11-3
D gene: -
CDR3 protein: CASSLGPRREQYF

J gene: TRBJ1-5
V gene: TRBV5-6
D gene: TRBD1
CDR3 protein: CASSLGQGYNQPQHF

J gene: TRBJ1-3
V gene: TRBV4-1
D gene: -
CDR3 protein: CASSQDPGDLSGNTIYF

J gene: TRBJ2-1
V gene: TRBV6-1
D gene: TRBD2
CDR3 protein: CASSEGTSGGRGNEQFF

J gene: TRBJ2-4
V gene: TRBV2
D gene: TRBD1
CDR3 protein: CASGGGQGSSKNIQYF

J gene: TRBJ2-1
V gene: TRBV11-3
D gene: -
CDR3 protein: CASSYPGVQGMFF

J gene: TRBJ1-1
V gene: TRBV6-5
D gene: -
CDR3 protein: CASSYRGGNTEAFF

J gene: TRBJ2-1
V gene: TRBV30
D gene: TRBD2
CDR3 protein: CAWSAGTSALGEQFF

J gene: TRBJ2-4
V gene: TRBV2
D gene: -
CDR3 protein: CASMGLAKNIQYF

J gene: TRBJ1-1
V gene: TRBV15
D gene: -
CDR3 protein: CATSRDRLEAFF